These 24 T cell receptor beta chains share one sample of origin, sequenced in a study of CD8 T cells in Susac syndrome. Random hexamers were used to reverse transcribe an amount of about 0.45 to 1 ug RNA. TCRdb used MiXCR to reprocess the immunoSEQ multiplex PCR reads, holding one entry per CDR3 protein. Of some 26,000 distinct CDR3 sequences listed, around 93% were seen once; the top ten hold approximately 0.63%. Source material: CD8+ T cells from PBMCs. These receptors all stem from a human donor with Susac syndrome.

The J gene is TRBJ2-3, the V gene TRBV4-2, with 8 bases matching TRBD2. Unmatched junction bases numbered 4, after V lost 1 base and J lost 1 base. This CDR3 is built from 16 residues. CDR1 is LGHNA and CDR2 is YNFKEQ in the germline V gene. CDR3 sequence (DNA): TGTGCCAGCAGCCAAGCGAATAGCGGGGGCACAGATACGCAGTATTTT. Encoded protein: CASSQANSGGTDTQYF.

The chain uses TRBV28 and TRBJ2-2; 11 bases match TRBD2. J was trimmed by 7 bases and V by 6 bases; bases with no gene match: 7. Germline V gene data show CDR1 as MDHEN and CDR2 as SYDVKM. The CDR3 has 15 residues. The CDR3 coding sequence is TGTGCCAGCAGCCTCCTAGCGGGGGGTAGCGGGGAGCTGTTTTTT. Translation: CASSLLAGGSGELFF.

This chain uses TRBV11-2 with TRBJ1-5; D ambiguous. Trimming removed 2 bases at V and 9 bases at J, with 11 bases between. This CDR3 has 13 amino acids. Germline-derived CDR1 and CDR2 are SGHAT and FQNNGV. The CDR3 region is CASSLSPGGPQHF. The CDR3 DNA follows: TGTGCCAGCAGCTTAAGTCCGGGTGGGCCCCAGCATTTT.

The sample holds one count of this clonotype. The CDR3 region has the DNA TGTGCCAGCAGCCACAGGGGCCTGAACACTGAAGCTTTCTTT. Translated: CASSHRGLNTEAFF. The chain combines TRBV7-9 with TRBJ1-1; 7 bases are a match to TRBD1. The CDR3 is 14 residues long. V trimming: 5 bases; J trimming: 0 bases; junction bases outside the gene matches: 3. The germline V gene encodes CDR1 SEHNR and CDR2 FQNEAQ (reference sequence).

The rearrangement links TRBV6-2 or TRBV6-3 to TRBJ1-1; no clear D gene. CDR3 length equals 14 residues. Germline V gives CDR1 MNHEY, CDR2 SVGEGT. V was pared by 4 bases and J by 0 bases, with 9 bases between. CDR3 nucleotide sequence: TGTGCCAGCAGTTGGGCCCGGTTGAACACTGAAGCTTTCTTT. Amino acids: CASSWARLNTEAFF.

The CDR3 bases are TGTGCCAGCAGCTTGTTCCCGAGCTCCTATAATTCACCCCTCCACTTT. Translating gives CASSLFPSSYNSPLHF. The chain recombines TRBV7-2 with TRBJ1-6; no clear D. The CDR3 covers 16 residues. Germline values: CDR1 SGHTA, CDR2 FQGNSA. Trimming cost V 3 bases and J 0 bases, with 9 bases left between them.

The chain carries TRBV7-9 and TRBJ2-3; D is unresolved. The CDR3 sequence is 13 residues long. Per the germline V gene, CDR1 is SEHNR and CDR2 is FQNEAQ (reference sequence). Trimming removed 1 base at V and 4 bases at J, with 6 bases between. This CDR3 is CASSLGAADTQYF. DNA of the CDR3: TGTGCCAGCAGCTTAGGGGCGGCAGATACGCAGTATTTT.

The chain links TRBV18 to TRBJ1-5; 7 bases are shared with TRBD1. This CDR3 comprises 15 residues. V lost 4 bases, J lost 0 bases, and 3 bases stayed unmatched. Germline V lookup: CDR1 KGHSH, CDR2 LQKENI. The CDR3 is CASSLGQYSNQPQHF. For the CDR3, the DNA is TGTGCCAGCTCACTGGGACAGTATAGCAATCAGCCCCAGCATTTT.

V gene TRBV5-1 combines with J gene TRBJ2-3, with 7 bases matching TRBD2. Germline V gene lookup returns CDR1 SGHRS and CDR2 YFSETQ. Trimming cost V 4 bases and J 2 bases; bases outside gene matches: 10. The length of the CDR3 is 16 residues. The CDR3 DNA follows: TGCGCCAGCAGCAAGCGGGGTTATCCGAACACAGATACGCAGTATTTT. As protein: CASSKRGYPNTDTQYF.

The chain combines TRBV27 with TRBJ2-2; 11 bases line up with TRBD1. Germline loops: CDR1 MNHEY, CDR2 SMNVEV (reference sequence). The V gene end was trimmed by 8 bases and the J gene end by 4 bases; junction bases not matched to a gene: 9. This CDR3 is 16 amino acids long. In nucleotides, the CDR3 is TGTGCCAGCGGATTAGGACAGGGGGCTGGCACCGGGGAGCTGTTTTTT. It codes for CASGLGQGAGTGELFF.

The chain joins TRBV28 to TRBJ1-4; the match to TRBD1 covers 7 bases. V trimming: 4 bases; J trimming: 7 bases; junction bases outside the gene matches: 9. The CDR3 consists of 15 residues. Germline values: CDR1 MDHEN, CDR2 SYDVKM. DNA for the CDR3: TGTGCCAGCAGTTCGGTAGGGGGCTACAGTGAAAAACTGTTTTTT. This encodes CASSSVGGYSEKLFF. Complete variable domain (other parts from reference TRBV28 and TRBJ1-4): DVKVTQSSRYLVKRTGEKVFLECVQDMDHENMFWYRQDPGLGLRLIYFSYDVKMKEKGDIPEGYSVSREKKERFSLILESASTNQTSMYLCASSSVGGYSEKLFFGSGTQLSVL.

This chain connects TRBV29-1 to TRBJ2-2; the D gene is possibly TRBD2 (5 bases). Looked up from germline, CDR1 is SQVTM and CDR2 is ANQGSEA. V lost 1 base, J lost 1 base, and 10 bases lay in between. This CDR3 spans 15 amino acids. This chain's CDR3 is CSVEAGVENTGELFF. The CDR3, as DNA: TGCAGCGTTGAAGCCGGGGTGGAGAACACCGGGGAGCTGTTTTTT.

The rearrangement links TRBV5-1 to TRBJ2-5, with 8 positions matching TRBD2. Trimming cost V 4 bases and J 1 base; bases outside gene matches: 6. The CDR3 loop spans 15 amino acids. Germline V gene lookup returns CDR1 SGHRS and CDR2 YFSETQ. Here the CDR3 DNA reads TGCGCCAGCAGCGCACTAGCGGTTCCCCAAGAGACCCAGTACTTC. It translates to CASSALAVPQETQYF.

The chain links TRBV7-9 to TRBJ2-7; possible D gene TRBD1, 6 bases. The CDR3 has 12 residues. Germline V gene lookup returns CDR1 SEHNR and CDR2 FQNEAQ (reference sequence). V lost 4 bases to trimming and J lost 6 bases, with 10 bases between them. This chain's CDR3 is CASSSTGREQYF. The CDR3 bases are TGTGCCAGCAGCTCAACAGGGCGCGAGCAGTACTTC.

The chain uses TRBV27 and TRBJ1-2, with a weak D call TRBD1 (5 bases). Trimming took off 5 bases at V and 0 bases at J, with 10 bases between the two ends. Germline V lookup: CDR1 MNHEY, CDR2 SMNVEV (reference sequence). This CDR3 contains 14 residues. CDR3 bases: TGTGCCAGCAGTGTGGGGGACCCTAACTATGGCTACACCTTC. It specifies CASSVGDPNYGYTF.

This chain uses TRBV7-2 with TRBJ2-5; possible D gene TRBD2, 5 bases. The CDR3 has 16 amino acids. Germline V gene sequence: CDR1 SGHTA, CDR2 FQGNSA. V was cut by 5 bases and J by 1 base, with 17 bases left in between. Here the CDR3 DNA reads TGTGCCAGCAGCCTTGGACTCGGCCCGTTCCAAGAGACCCAGTACTTC. Protein product: CASSLGLGPFQETQYF.

The CDR3, as DNA: TGTGCCAGCAGCTTGGGAGGCCCGACCTACAATGAGCAGTTCTTC. Protein: CASSLGGPTYNEQFF. The chain employs TRBV5-4 and TRBJ2-1; the D is unclear. Germline-derived CDR1 and CDR2 are SGHNT and YYREEE (reference sequence). The CDR3 extends over 15 amino acids. V was cut by 0 bases and J by 2 bases, with 9 bases left in between.

The chain couples TRBV14 to TRBJ2-1; D unclear. This CDR3 comprises 13 residues. Germline CDR1 SGHDN, CDR2 FVKESK. Trimming shortened V by 1 base and J by 8 bases, and 9 bases separated the two germline ends. CDR3 sequence reads: CASSQGMADEQFF. The CDR3, as DNA: TGTGCCAGCAGCCAAGGAATGGCGGATGAGCAGTTCTTC.

V and J are TRBV11-3 and TRBJ2-7; D not resolved. This CDR3 is built from 13 residues. V lost 4 bases and J 1 base, leaving 8 bases between the germline ends. Germline CDR1 SGHNT, CDR2 YENEEA. The CDR3 sequence is CASSSRISYEQYF. DNA for the CDR3: TGTGCCAGCAGCTCTAGAATTTCCTACGAGCAGTACTTC.

The rearrangement uses TRBV5-1 and TRBJ1-1; the match to TRBD1 covers 9 bases. The CDR3 runs 14 residues. Germline V lookup: CDR1 SGHRS, CDR2 YFSETQ. J was trimmed by 4 bases and V by 2 bases; bases with no gene match: 3. The CDR3 sequence: CASSFGTGRTEAFF. In nucleotides, the CDR3 is TGCGCCAGCAGCTTTGGGACAGGGCGCACTGAAGCTTTCTTT.

The chain carries TRBV4-2 and TRBJ2-7; no clear D. Deletions cut 0 bases from V and 0 bases from J, with 6 bases between. The germline V gene has CDR1 LGHNA and CDR2 YNFKEQ. The CDR3 has 14 residues. CDR3 DNA: TGTGCCAGCAGCCAAGAGGCCATCTCCTACGAGCAGTACTTC. This gives the protein CASSQEAISYEQYF.

This sequence joins TRBV27 and TRBJ2-2; D uncertain. The V end was cut by 0 bases, the J end by 4 bases, with 12 bases between. The CDR3 totals 16 residues. CDR1 is MNHEY, CDR2 SMNVEV, per germline (reference sequence). DNA of the CDR3: TGTGCCAGCAGTTTATCCCACTCGACCTCCACCGGGGAGCTGTTTTTT. It translates to CASSLSHSTSTGELFF.

V and J are TRBV27 and TRBJ2-1, with TRBD1 as a possible D gene (6 bases). Germline V gene data show CDR1 as MNHEY and CDR2 as SMNVEV (reference sequence). This CDR3 comprises 13 residues. Deletions cut 10 bases from V and 9 bases from J, with 19 bases between. The CDR3 loop is CATQSQGEGEQFF. CDR3 DNA sequence: TGTGCCACCCAGTCACAGGGTGAGGGTGAGCAGTTCTTC.

The chain recombines TRBV6-1 with TRBJ2-5, with 12 bases identical to TRBD2. The trim removed 5 bases at V and 5 bases at J, leaving 12 bases unmatched. This CDR3 comprises 17 residues. Germline CDR1 and CDR2: MNHNS and SASEGT. The CDR3 region is CASSTTSGGAAGETQYF. The CDR3, as DNA: TGTGCCAGCAGTACGACTAGCGGGGGCGCCGCGGGGGAGACCCAGTACTTC.